These 9 T cell receptor beta chains originate from one sample sequenced in a study of T cells after yellow fever vaccination. TCRdb called the 5' RACE reads again in MiXCR, with one record for every CDR3 protein. The table includes more than 65,000 distinct CDR3 sequences, 10% to 15% detected once. This sample comprised CD8+ T cells not binding an NS4B(214-222) dextramer, sorted from PBMCs, obtained approximately 22 days after the first yellow fever vaccination. The receptors stem from a man aged 18 to 30 who received the YFV17D yellow fever vaccine.

The chain recombines TRBV7-8 with TRBJ2-1; D is perhaps TRBD2 (5 bases). V shed 8 bases and J shed 7 bases, with 12 bases lying between them. This CDR3 has 12 residues. Germline V gene data show CDR1 as SGHVS and CDR2 as FQNEAQ. The CDR3 spells CASCPGWNEQFF. The CDR3 DNA is TGTGCCAGCTGCCCGGGGTGGAATGAGCAGTTCTTC.

This clonotype was observed at least ten times. V usage is TRBV4-3 and J usage is TRBJ2-6, with TRBD1 as a possible D gene (6 bases). The CDR3 spans 18 residues. The V end was cut by 2 bases, the J end by 1 base, with 15 bases between. Germline V gene sequence: CDR1 LGHNA, CDR2 YSLEER. Written as DNA, the CDR3 is TGCGCCAGCAGCCAATCGGATAGAGGGACATCTGGGGCCAACGTCCTGACTTTC. This sequence encodes CASSQSDRGTSGANVLTF.

V and J are TRBV7-9 and TRBJ2-7, with D perhaps matching TRBD2 (6 bases). This CDR3 has 15 amino acids. Germline V gene sequence: CDR1 SEHNR, CDR2 FQNEAQ (reference sequence). V was trimmed by 5 bases and J by 1 base, leaving 15 bases between them. CDR3 sequence: CASSPTSGFSYEQYF. Here the CDR3 DNA reads TGTGCCAGCAGCCCTACAAGCGGGTTTTCCTACGAGCAGTACTTC.

The V gene is TRBV13, the J gene TRBJ2-3; D is ambiguous. Germline assignment: CDR1 PRHDT and CDR2 FYEKMQ (reference sequence). The CDR3 is made up of 12 amino acids. Trimming took 4 bases from V and 8 from J, leaving 10 bases between them. The chain's CDR3 is CASSSTRATQYF. In DNA, the CDR3 is TGTGCCAGCAGCTCCACTCGGGCTACGCAGTATTTT.

This clonotype occurred a few times. CDR3 bases: TGTGCCAGCAGCCACGGACCGCGGGATGAGCAGTTCTTC. The encoded protein is CASSHGPRDEQFF. This rearrangement joins TRBV7-6 to TRBJ2-1; maybe TRBD2 (5 bases). Trimming removed 5 bases at V and 8 bases at J, with 13 bases between. The V gene's germline CDR1 is SGHVS and CDR2 FNYEAQ. This CDR3 contains 13 residues.

This clonotype has only a few counts. The chain couples TRBV5-1 to TRBJ2-1, with D tentatively TRBD1 (6 bases). Germline V lookup: CDR1 SGHRS, CDR2 YFSETQ. CDR3 length equals 14 residues. V was cut by 5 bases and J by 6 bases, with 15 bases left in between. Here the CDR3 reads CASRNLWGPNEQFF. The DNA for the CDR3 is TGCGCCAGCAGGAACCTCTGGGGGCCCAATGAGCAGTTCTTC.

The CDR3 DNA sequence: TGTGCCAGCAGCCAGACAACCTTTAGCGGGGGGTCAACCGGGGAGCTGTTTTTT. It translates to CASSQTTFSGGSTGELFF. The gene calls are TRBV7-3 and TRBJ2-2; 10 bases agree with TRBD2. Germline lookup yields CDR1 SGHTA and CDR2 FQGTGA. With 5 bases clipped from V and 5 bases from J, the junction kept 14 bases outside the gene matches. The CDR3 runs 18 residues.

The V gene is TRBV6-5, the J gene TRBJ2-1; TRBD2 might be the D (5 bases). From germline, CDR1 is MNHEY and CDR2 SVGAGI. The V end was cut by 5 bases, the J end by 7 bases, with 12 bases between. This CDR3 spans 13 amino acids. CDR3 sequence (DNA): TGTGCCAGCAGTGGACTCGAAGGGAATGAGCAGTTCTTC. The encoded protein is CASSGLEGNEQFF.

There are a few counts of this clonotype. The chain carries TRBV7-8 and TRBJ2-1; the match to TRBD1 covers 8 bases. CDR1 is SGHVS and CDR2 is FQNEAQ in the germline V gene. V shed 5 bases, J shed 4 bases, and the junction held 7 bases outside the gene matches. This CDR3 is 15 amino acids long. CDR3 nucleotides: TGTGCCAGCAGCCCAAGGACAGGGCATTACAATGAGCAGTTCTTC. Its translation: CASSPRTGHYNEQFF. Together with reference TRBV7-8 and TRBJ2-1, the CDR3 gives the full variable domain: GAGVSQSPRYKVAKRGQDVALRCDPISGHVSLFWYQQALGQGPEFLTYFQNEAQLDKSGLPSDRFFAERPEGSVSTLKIQRTQQEDSAVYLCASSPRTGHYNEQFFGPGTRLTVL.